One T cell receptor (beta chain) is described in this entry. Original handling: Nucleated cell number was recorded as an estimate derived from reference gene primer amplification. Some clones are missing from TCRdb's copy, which holds only in-frame ones; the method was immunoSEQ multiplex PCR. That table furnishes V, J and clone size, whereas the DNA furnished D and trimming. The table has 110,000 or so clones, about nine tenths seen once. The sample belongs to a study of blood T cell repertoires in COVID-19. Study-wide context: The United States, Italy and Spain provided the acute and convalescent COVID-19 samples. T cells, B-cell-depleted T cells, or PBMCs provided the cDNA or gDNA that served as material.

J gave up 2 bases and V 4 bases, and 5 bases lay outside the gene matches. Germline V gene lookup returns CDR1 ENHRY and CDR2 SYGVKD. The CDR3 totals 17 residues. The origin of this receptor is a human donor in a cohort sampled during active COVID-19. Sequenced: peripheral blood. This chain joins TRBV10-3 and TRBJ2-7; TRBD2 aligns across 16 bases. The CDR3 nucleotides are TGTGCCATCAGTGGTCGTGGGACTAGCGGGAGGGCCTACGAGCAGTACTTC. Amino acid sequence: CAISGRGTSGRAYEQYF.